The T cell receptor (beta chain) under discussion was sequenced for a study of identical twins (dated by TCRdb to 2015 to 2016). Context from the whole study: The study deep-sequenced TCR alpha and beta repertoires from monozygotic twins, unrelated adults of various ages and cord blood to test whether fetal clonotypes persist. To rule out contamination, the twin experiments were replicated at different times with different library preparation protocols. Broad study findings and their caveats: In beta out-of-frame sequences, excess twin sharing was weaker, because having fewer shared sequences lowered the signal-to-noise ratio. Recombination models systematically underestimated out-of-frame TCR alpha sharing in monozygotic twins but agreed with sharing between unrelated individuals. Because the same donors could not be followed over many years, the conclusions relied on cross-sectional statistical analysis. Fewer insertions were carried by abundant cord blood beta clonotypes; a weaker similar trend was observed in young adult naive repertoires, while no such trend was observed in memory repertoires. Compared with coincidental sharing between unrelated individuals, out-of-frame TCR alpha sequences shared between twins had an excess of sequences with low generation probability. Invariant T cells such as MAIT and iNKT could partly confound zero-insertion analyses, although diverse VJ usage argued against such confounding for most clonotypes.

The protocol used for the library was 5' RACE. The data were produced on an Illumina HiSeq 2000. A universal primer binding site was added through template switching, and the final cDNA carried a unique molecular identifier so that TCR cDNA molecules could be counted accurately. First-strand cDNA for TCR alpha and beta chains was synthesized from specific primers in the conserved constant-segment region. To control for contamination, each cDNA library was double barcoded with a SMART-Mk sample barcode plus Illumina barcodes. TruSeq adapter sequences and Illumina sample barcodes were added in two successive PCR steps. TCR alpha and beta cDNA libraries were sequenced on the Illumina HiSeq platform with custom primers. The authors' analysis ran thus. MiGEC processed the raw reads to extract unique molecular identifiers, while MiXCR was used to determine the CDR3 positions. For each individual, recombination models were inferred using an EM algorithm with the repgenHMM and IGoR tools. Shared clonotype analysis was performed with the tcR package in R, normalizing sharing by the product of cloneset sizes. To study raw recombination free of thymic and clonal selection effects, out-of-frame nonproductive sequences were analyzed. TCRdb reworked the public reads: Q25 trimming with fastp, MiXCR clone assembly, productive beta chains retained. Rows are unified per CDR3 protein, each entry keeping the most common DNA and genes. None of the V and J calls come from the authors' own analysis; TCRdb made them. The sample yields about 520,000 distinct CDR3 sequences; under 25% were counted once. Clones ranked in the top ten supply 0.8% to 1% of the sample.

The germline V gene sets CDR1 to SQVTM and CDR2 to ANQGSEA. The CDR3, cysteine through phenylalanine, is 14 amino acids long. The read is trimmed to its CDR3 DNA, 42 bases read in frame from base 1. V sheds 7 bases and J sheds 1 base, leaving 16 bases between their ends. The table lists this clonotype with many counts. No cognate antigen has been identified for it. No base quality values were provided; no much bigger clone lies one nucleotide off. Every donor in the study was a healthy Caucasian. Three pairs of female monozygotic twins, all aged roughly 18 to 29 years, made up the twin cohort. CD4+ and CD8+ T cell populations were isolated with positive isolation kits from Invitrogen. The sample was also linked to a second study, of T cells expressing NK-cell markers. From that second study: TCR beta-chain repertoires were profiled in sorted CD3+CD56+NKG2C+, CD3+CD56+NKG2C- and CD3+CD56-NKG2C+ T-cell subsets from several donors. Seven of the eight sequenced donors were HCMV-seropositive and one was HCMV-seronegative. In several experiments an anti-gammadeltaTCR antibody was added to restrict sorting to alphabetaTCR-expressing T cells. In six donors, the dominant CD3+CD56+NKG2C+ clonotypes ranked among the top 10 CD8+ clonotypes, making up 1.0-7.0% of CD8+ T cells. Those dominant clonotypes were again the most abundant among CD3+CD56-NKG2C+ cells in a few donors, at roughly 25-60.1%. Whether the expanded NKG2C-expressing T cell clones were specific for HCMV antigens remained unclear. The eight sequenced donors were randomly selected healthy volunteers, three men and five women. To determine HCMV serostatus, a commercial ELISA kit was used to detect HCMV-specific IgG in serum. Reads were demultiplexed and grouped by UMI with MIGEC, and clonotypes were assembled and quantified with MiTCR. To remove erroneous sequences, TCR cDNA sequences were retained only when supported by two or more reads. The tcR package was used for downstream repertoire analysis, and clonotypes were matched across fractions by CDR3 nucleotide sequence plus V segment. VDJmatch was used to annotate antigen specificity against VDJdb, with one amino acid substitution allowed in CDR3.

Sequenced sample: CD4+ T cells sorted from blood. The receptor was isolated from a woman between 18 and 29 years old in good health. The receptor chain draws on TRBV29-1 and TRBJ1-1, with the D segment identity uncertain. This receptor carries the CDR3 CSAPPRGSNTEAFF. The nucleotides are TGCAGCGCCCCACCCCGAGGGTCGAACACTGAAGCTTTCTTT.